This T cell receptor (beta chain) was observed in a study of breast tumors, draining lymph nodes, adjacent tissues. Study-level findings and limits: Tumors had less TCR diversity than lymph nodes, more than nontumor tissue. The data were judged consistent with most tumor T cells coming from lymph node and expanding in tumor.

At least ten counts were recorded for this clonotype. The antigen is undetermined. From germline, CDR1 is GTSNPN and CDR2 SVGIG (reference sequence). V was clipped by 2 bases and J by 1 base, with 8 bases between them. The CDR3 has 14 amino acids. TCRdb independently ran MiXCR on the multiplex PCR reads; one entry per CDR3 protein. This table has 20,000 to 25,000 distinct CDR3 sequences, roughly 41% appearing once. The rearrangement links TRBV30 to TRBJ2-2, with no clear D. The specimen was breast tumor tissue. The TCR originated in a female donor with breast cancer. Some clones in this sample may be carry-over from other donors' samples. In DNA form, the CDR3 reads TGTGCCTGGAGTTCAATCGGGAACACCGGGGAGCTGTTTTTT. Translated: CAWSSIGNTGELFF.